One sample yielded the 3 T cell receptor beta chains listed below, sequenced in a study of PD-1 blockade in classical Hodgkin lymphoma (dated by TCRdb to the early 2020s). Library preparation was by the immunoSEQ multiplex PCR assay. This is the immuneACCESS table as TCRdb keeps it, with only in-frame sequences that have V and J called. A part of the clones is gone; compared with another copy, unresolved V genes explain less than half, and the rest is unexplained. The sample has under 30,000 clones on record, 70% to 80% of them singletons. The biggest ten clones account for 2% to 2.5% of the sample. The time point label of this sample denotes: cycle 1 day 1 (C1D1), immediately before nivolumab initiation. Relapse after autologous stem cell transplantation had occurred in all trial patients, and cohorts A, B and C were distinguished by prior brentuximab vedotin exposure. CD4+ T cells were purified from thawed PBMCs by magnetic negative selection with a Miltenyi CD4+ T cell isolation kit.

Sequenced material: CD4+ T cells from blood, taken at baseline. The receptor set was obtained from a human donor with classical Hodgkin lymphoma.

This clone was detected once. The gene calls are TRBV14 and TRBJ2-7, with 11 positions matching TRBD2. V dropped 1 base and J dropped 6; count of bases not matched to a gene: 5. This CDR3 has 15 residues. Germline V gene lookup returns CDR1 SGHDN and CDR2 FVKESK. CDR3 residues: CASSQGLAGRGEQYF. The CDR3, as DNA: TGTGCCAGCAGCCAAGGACTAGCGGGGCGGGGCGAGCAGTACTTC.

The chain is built from TRBV5-4 and TRBJ2-7; the D is unclear. The CDR3 runs 12 residues. V was shortened by 0 bases and J by 3 bases, with 4 bases between the two germline ends. The germline V gene encodes CDR1 SGHNT and CDR2 YYREEE (reference sequence). CDR3 sequence (DNA): TGTGCCAGCAGCTTGGATAACTACGAGCAGTACTTC. As protein: CASSLDNYEQYF. Full variable domain (rest looked up from reference TRBV5-4 and TRBJ2-7): ETGVTQSPTHLIKTRGQQVTLRCSSQSGHNTVSWYQQALGQGPQFIFQYYREEENGRGNFPPRFSGLQFPNYSSELNVNALELDDSALYLCASSLDNYEQYFGPGTRLTVT.

The CDR3 bases are TGTGCCAGCAGCGCCCGGGACGGTATAACCGGGGAGCTGTTTTTT. It codes for CASSARDGITGELFF. V gene TRBV7-8 combines with J gene TRBJ2-2, with D possibly being TRBD1 or TRBD2 (5 bases each). V was trimmed by 5 bases and J by 5 bases, leaving 15 bases between them. This CDR3 is 15 amino acids long. CDR1 SGHVS and CDR2 FQNEAQ come from the germline V gene.